This TCR beta chain comes out of a study of T cells after yellow fever vaccination (dated by TCRdb to about 2019). With regard to the full study: Libraries from fractions with low cell numbers were prepared with the SMART-Seq v4 Ultra Low Input RNA kit. To follow T-cell clones before and after primary and booster YFV17D yellow fever vaccination, bulk TCR alpha and beta repertoires were sequenced over time. Two healthy male donors, one aged 18 to 30 and one aged 30 to 40 years, were included in the cohort. Blood samples were taken at several timepoints before and after primary and secondary immunization, and bulk PBMC replicates and cell subsets were isolated.

The CDR3 contains 12 residues, cysteine and phenylalanine counted. Left in the record is the CDR3 DNA by itself, 36 bases read in frame from the first base. The CDR1 and CDR2 encoded by the germline V gene are SQVTM and ANQGSEA. The V end loses 7 bases and the J end loses 5 bases, and a stretch of 14 bases separates them. The treatment or condition tag for this specimen amounts to: live attenuated yellow fever vaccine strain. At each blood-draw timepoint, two biological replicates of bulk PBMCs were obtained. PBMCs were isolated from peripheral blood using a standard Ficoll-Paque protocol. TriZol was used to extract RNA from bulk PBMCs, CD4 and CD8 fractions, and dextramer-positive and dextramer-negative fractions. TCR cDNA was synthesized by 5'RACE template switching, which introduced a universal primer site and unique molecular identifiers. Priming of cDNA synthesis was performed from both the TCR alpha and TCR beta constant segments. Library amplification used two PCR steps, and the second PCR step added sample barcodes and sequencing adapters. Sequencing of the libraries was done on either Illumina HiSeq 2500 (2x100 bp) or NovaSeq (2x150 bp). The paper's processing steps were these. MIGEC handled demultiplexing of reads and collapsing into UMI consensus sequences, while MiXCR performed V(D)J alignment. Vaccine-responding clonotypes were defined with edgeR using replicate PBMC samples, requiring FDR below 0.01 and a log2 fold change above 5 up to day 15. Each bulk clonotype was labeled CD4 or CD8 based on which sequenced repertoire, CD4 or CD8, contained the clonotype at higher abundance. TCRdb reprocessed the public reads (quality trimming at Q25 with fastp, clone calling with MiXCR) and kept in-frame beta chains. Every entry covers one CDR3 protein and lists the most common genes and DNA from its rows. The V and J calls follow TCRdb's processing rather than the paper's. This sample lists 400,000 or so distinct CDR3 sequences; roughly 6.1% were detected once. The ten largest make up 15% of the sample.

Many counts were recorded for this clonotype. There is no known antigen for this receptor. Base qualities are not provided; no much larger clone lies one nucleotide away. Points the paper makes about the study in general: Because only two donors were included in the study, the extent to which the findings can be generalized is limited. Computational filtering was needed because FACS-sorted repertoires could contain abundant contaminating clonotypes from the bulk population. Most clones expanded after primary vaccination (almost 97% of CD4 and approximately 86% of CD8) were re-detected after the booster, suggesting that broad memory maintenance occurred. Compared with the primary T-cell response, the secondary T-cell response was faster but weaker, reaching its peak on day 5 rather than on day 15. A small fraction of clonotypes appeared in both the CD4 and CD8 compartments, likely as a result of convergent recombination.

The sample in question was PBMCs, obtained 5 days after the yellow fever booster vaccination. The chain links TRBV29-1 with TRBJ1-2, with the D segment identity uncertain. The source is a man aged 30 to 45 who received the YFV17D yellow fever vaccine. The nucleotide sequence reads TGCAGCGCCTTATACCTGCTTTATGGCTACACCTTC. It specifies CSALYLLYGYTF.